A selection of T cell receptor beta chains follows, all from one sample in a study. MiXCR, applied by TCRdb to the 5' RACE reads, yields one record per CDR3 protein. The sample comprises around 5,700 distinct CDR3 sequences, approximately 34% of which are singletons, and 5.5% rests with the top ten. The specimen sequenced was naive CD4+ T cells sorted from a lymph node. The receptor set was obtained from a female donor with breast cancer. Both conserved end residues are part of each CDR3. Each record gives: D gene, clone size, J gene, V gene, CDR3 DNA, CDR3 protein. The D gene is left open where the match is weak. Not all rows give a size; the values are once, few, many and, for expanded clones, a class.

NA medium-sized TRBJ2-7 TRBV11-3 TGTGCCAGCAGCTATTTAGTGGTTCTGGGCTCCTACGAGCAGTACTTC CASSYLVVLGSYEQYF
NA few TRBJ1-1 TRBV9 TGTGCCAGCAGCGAAAGCCTTACCGCCAACACTGAAGCTTTCTTT CASSESLTANTEAFF
NA NA TRBJ2-2 TRBV15 TGTGCCTCCGGGATACGATTAAACACCGGGGAGCTGTTTTTT CASGIRLNTGELFF
NA NA TRBJ2-2 TRBV4-3 TGCGCCAGCAGCCAAGAGGGCAGGGAGAGGAGGGAGCTGTTTTTT CASSQEGRERRELFF
NA NA TRBJ1-5 TRBV30 TGTGCCTGGACGCCGGGATTTAGCAATCAGCCCCAGCATTTT CAWTPGFSNQPQHF
TRBD1 medium-sized TRBJ1-6 TRBV10-3 TGTGCCATCAGGGGGACAGGGGATGGGTCACCCCTCCACTTT CAIRGTGDGSPLHF
NA NA TRBJ2-3 TRBV5-1 TGCGCCAGCAGCTTGGAGGCTGCGGCAGGCGCAGATACGCAGTATTTT CASSLEAAAGADTQYF
NA few TRBJ2-7 TRBV15 TGTGCCACCAGCCATACATTTACCCCGGGACCAACCTCTTACGAGCAGTACTTC CATSHTFTPGPTSYEQYF
TRBD2 NA TRBJ2-3 TRBV7-9 TGTGCCAGCAGCCCCGGGACTAGCGGGGCATTTAGCACAGATACGCAGTATTTT CASSPGTSGAFSTDTQYF
NA medium-sized TRBJ2-6 TRBV28 TGTGCCAGCAGTTTAGCAGATTCTGGGGCCAACGTCCTGACTTTC CASSLADSGANVLTF
TRBD1 large TRBJ1-2 TRBV20-1 TGCAGTGCTACCCGACAGGGGGCGAATGGCTACACCTTC CSATRQGANGYTF
TRBD1 few TRBJ2-1 TRBV4-1 TGCGCCAGCAGCCGTTCGGGACAGGGGAATACTGAGCAGTTCTTC CASSRSGQGNTEQFF
NA few TRBJ1-5 TRBV28 TGTGCCAGCAGTTTGGGGGGGGGCACCAATCAGCCCCAGCATTTT CASSLGGGTNQPQHF
NA NA TRBJ2-1 TRBV11-2 TGTGCCAGCAGTTCCGCCGGGGGATACAATGAGCAGTTCTTC CASSSAGGYNEQFF
NA few TRBJ2-1 TRBV6-2/TRBV6-3 TGTGCCAGCAGCCCCCCGGGAGATGGATACAATGAGCAGTTCTTC CASSPPGDGYNEQFF
NA few TRBJ2-6 TRBV3-1 TGTGCCAGCAGCCCCGGGCCAAACTCTGGGGCCAACGTCCTGACTTTC CASSPGPNSGANVLTF
TRBD1 NA TRBJ1-2 TRBV7-9 TGTGCCAGCAGCTTAAAGCCCCGGGACAGAACGGCAGGCTACACCTTC CASSLKPRDRTAGYTF
TRBD2 NA TRBJ2-2 TRBV12-3/TRBV12-4 TGTGCCAGCAGACCGACTGGCGGGGGTAACACCGGGGAGCTGTTTTTT CASRPTGGGNTGELFF
NA few TRBJ1-1 TRBV9 TGTGCCAGCAGCGTAGGGCACCGATCGAACACTGAAGCTTTCTTT CASSVGHRSNTEAFF
TRBD1 NA TRBJ1-1 TRBV29-1 TGCAGCGTGACCCTGTTGGGGACAGTGAACACTGAAGCTTTCTTT CSVTLLGTVNTEAFF
NA medium-sized TRBJ1-6 TRBV4-3 TGCGCCAGCAGCCAAGGCGGGGCATCACAAAATTCACCCCTCCACTTT CASSQGGASQNSPLHF
NA NA TRBJ1-2 TRBV20-1 TGCAGTGCTAGACGAACCGGGCCATATAGCTACACCTTC CSARRTGPYSYTF
TRBD2 NA TRBJ2-3 TRBV5-4 TGTGCCAGCAGCCCTAGGACTAGCGGTGCCGATACGCAGTATTTT CASSPRTSGADTQYF
TRBD1 few TRBJ1-1 TRBV25-1 TGTGCCAGCAGTGTCCAGGGGGGGGACGCTGAAGCTTTCTTT CASSVQGGDAEAFF
NA NA TRBJ2-1 TRBV12-2 TGTGCCTTGATAACCGGGCTCGATGAGCAGTTCTTC CALITGLDEQFF
NA medium-sized TRBJ1-5 TRBV7-2 TGTGCCAGCAGCCTCGGGACAAGGCGGAATCAGCCCCAGCATTTT CASSLGTRRNQPQHF
TRBD2 few TRBJ2-1 TRBV20-1 TGCAGTGCTAGTTTTTTATGGGGCGGGACTAGCGGTTACAATGAGCAGTTCTTC CSASFLWGGTSGYNEQFF
NA NA TRBJ2-7 TRBV10-2 TGCGCCACCAGGACAACACCCAGGGTGTACGAGCAGTACTTC CATRTTPRVYEQYF
NA NA TRBJ1-1 TRBV6-1 TGTACCAGCAGTGAAGCCTTCACAAGGAACACTGAAGCTTTCTTT CTSSEAFTRNTEAFF
NA few TRBJ1-6 TRBV7-9 TGTGCCAGCAGTTTAGATTCCTATAATTCACCCCTCCACTTT CASSLDSYNSPLHF
TRBD2 NA TRBJ2-2 TRBV4-3 TGCGCCAGCAGCCGGGGACTAGCGGGAGTCACCGGGGAGCTGTTTTTT CASSRGLAGVTGELFF
TRBD1 NA TRBJ2-1 TRBV12-3/TRBV12-4 TGTGCCAGCAGTATCAGGGGGAGTGATGAGCAGTTCTTC CASSIRGSDEQFF
NA medium-sized TRBJ2-1 TRBV7-2 TGTGCCAGCAGCTCGCGAGCCTACAATGAGCAGTTCTTC CASSSRAYNEQFF
NA medium-sized TRBJ1-2 TRBV7-3 TGTGCCAGCAGCTTAACTGGGGGAACGAGTGGCTACACCTTC CASSLTGGTSGYTF
NA NA TRBJ1-1 TRBV20-1 TGCAGTACCTGGGGCGGGGACACTGAAGCTTTCTTT CSTWGGDTEAFF
TRBD2 NA TRBJ2-3 TRBV12-3/TRBV12-4 TGTGCCAGCAGTTTAGGAGCGGGGAACACAGATACGCAGTATTTT CASSLGAGNTDTQYF
NA NA TRBJ1-5 TRBV15 TGTGCCACCAGCAGAGAAACAGGGAGGGCTTATAGCAATCAGCCCCAGCATTTT CATSRETGRAYSNQPQHF
NA NA TRBJ2-1 TRBV30 TGTGCCTGGAGGGGAGCGGGTCATACCTACAATGAGCAGTTCTTC CAWRGAGHTYNEQFF
NA NA TRBJ2-3 TRBV5-1 TGCGCCAGCAGCTTGCTCAGTAGCACAGATACGCAGTATTTT CASSLLSSTDTQYF
NA large TRBJ1-6 TRBV5-1 TGCGCCAGCAGCTTATCGAGTGGGGCCTCACCCCTCCACTTT CASSLSSGASPLHF
NA NA TRBJ1-6 TRBV12-3/TRBV12-4 TGTGCCAGCTCGGAGGGGGGGGCAGTAGGATCACCCCTCCACTTT CASSEGGAVGSPLHF
NA NA TRBJ2-1 TRBV12-3/TRBV12-4 TGTGCCAGCAGTTTAAGGGGGATCGGCAATGAGCAGTTCTTC CASSLRGIGNEQFF
NA NA TRBJ2-1 TRBV28 TGTGCCAGCAGGGGGCGTACCGCAAGCTCCTACAATGAGCAGTTCTTC CASRGRTASSYNEQFF
NA NA TRBJ2-4 TRBV20-1 TGCAGTGCTAGAGATACAGGGACCCTAGCCAAAAACATTCAGTACTTC CSARDTGTLAKNIQYF
TRBD1 medium-sized TRBJ1-3 TRBV4-1 TGCGCCAGCAGCCTACGGACAGGGCCGTTTGGAAACACCATATATTTT CASSLRTGPFGNTIYF